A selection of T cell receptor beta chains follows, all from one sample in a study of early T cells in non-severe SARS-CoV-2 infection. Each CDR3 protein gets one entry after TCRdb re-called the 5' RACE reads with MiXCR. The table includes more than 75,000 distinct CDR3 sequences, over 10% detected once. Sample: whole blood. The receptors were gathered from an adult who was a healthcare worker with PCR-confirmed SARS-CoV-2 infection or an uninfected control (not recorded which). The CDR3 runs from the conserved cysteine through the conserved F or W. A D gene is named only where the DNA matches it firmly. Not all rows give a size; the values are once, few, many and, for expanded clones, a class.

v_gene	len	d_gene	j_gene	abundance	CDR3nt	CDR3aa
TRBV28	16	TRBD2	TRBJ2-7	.	TGTGCCAGCAGTTCTTATCCGGGACTAGCTCGTTACGAGCAGTACTTC	CASSSYPGLARYEQYF
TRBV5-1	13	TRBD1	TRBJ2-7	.	TGCGCCAGCAGCTGGGACAGCTTAGGAGAGCAGTACTTC	CASSWDSLGEQYF
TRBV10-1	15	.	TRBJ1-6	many	TGCGCCAGCAGTGAGTCAAGGGGTTTGGATTCACCCCTCCACTTT	CASSESRGLDSPLHF
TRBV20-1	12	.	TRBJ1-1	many	TGCAGTGTATCACCAGGACCCCTTGAAGCTTTCTTT	CSVSPGPLEAFF
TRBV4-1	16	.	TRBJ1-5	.	TGCGCCAGCAGCCACGAGAACTGGTATAGCAATCAGCCCCAGCATTTT	CASSHENWYSNQPQHF
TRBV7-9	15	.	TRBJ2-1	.	TGTGCCAGCAGCTTACACCTCGCCTCCTACAATGAGCAGTTCTTC	CASSLHLASYNEQFF
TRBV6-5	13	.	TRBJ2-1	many	TGTGCCAGTTCATCGACAGGTTACAATGAGCAGTTCTTC	CASSSTGYNEQFF
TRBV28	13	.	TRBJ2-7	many	TGTGCCAGCAGCTTCGGGACGGGCTACGAGCAGTACTTC	CASSFGTGYEQYF
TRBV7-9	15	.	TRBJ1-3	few	TGTGCCAGCAGCTACCCGAGGACCACTGGAAACACCATATATTTT	CASSYPRTTGNTIYF
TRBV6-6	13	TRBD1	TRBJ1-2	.	TGTGCCAGCAGGCCAGGGGGCGGATATGGCTACACCTTC	CASRPGGGYGYTF
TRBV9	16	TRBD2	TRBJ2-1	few	TGTGCCAGCAGCCTGCGTCTAGCGGGGGGACCCAATGAGCAGTTCTTC	CASSLRLAGGPNEQFF
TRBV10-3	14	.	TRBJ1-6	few	TGTGCCATCAGTGAGCAGGGAGACAATTCACCCCTCCACTTT	CAISEQGDNSPLHF
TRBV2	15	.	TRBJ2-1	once	TGTGCCAGCAGTGATACAGAGAGCTCCTACAATGAGCAGTTCTTC	CASSDTESSYNEQFF
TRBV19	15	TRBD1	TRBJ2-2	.	TGTGCCAGTAGTAGGGACAGGGTGAACACCGGGGAGCTGTTTTTT	CASSRDRVNTGELFF
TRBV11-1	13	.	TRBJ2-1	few	TGTGCCAGCAGCCAAACCGAGCTCAATGAGCAGTTCTTC	CASSQTELNEQFF
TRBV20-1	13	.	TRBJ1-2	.	TGCAGTGCTAGAATCCCCTGGGACACAGGCTACACCTTC	CSARIPWDTGYTF
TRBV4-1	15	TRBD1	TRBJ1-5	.	TGCGCCAGCAGCCACGGGACAGTATCTAATCAGCCCCAGCATTTT	CASSHGTVSNQPQHF
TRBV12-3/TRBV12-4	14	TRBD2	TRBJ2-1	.	TGTGCCAGCAGTTTAATAGCGGGAGGAATTGAGCAGTTCTTC	CASSLIAGGIEQFF
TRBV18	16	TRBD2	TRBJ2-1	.	TGTGCCAGCTCACCCCTAAGCGGGAGCGCCTACAATGAGCAGTTCTTC	CASSPLSGSAYNEQFF
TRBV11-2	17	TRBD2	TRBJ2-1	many	TGTGCCAGCAGTTCACCGGGACTAGCGGGAGGGATCCATGAGCAGTTCTTC	CASSSPGLAGGIHEQFF
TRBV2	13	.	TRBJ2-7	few	TGTGCCAGCACCCGGGAAAGCTCCTACGAGCAGTACTTC	CASTRESSYEQYF
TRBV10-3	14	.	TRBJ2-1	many	TGTGCCATCAGTGAGTCTAGTTGGGAGGCTGAGCAGTTCTTC	CAISESSWEAEQFF
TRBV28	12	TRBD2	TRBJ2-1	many	TGTGCCAGCAGGGAAGGGACTAGCGGGAAGTTCTTC	CASREGTSGKFF
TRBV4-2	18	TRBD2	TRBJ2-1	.	TGTGCCAGCAGTCAAGAGGCCCCCGGGACTAGCGGGGGAAATGAGCAGTTCTTC	CASSQEAPGTSGGNEQFF
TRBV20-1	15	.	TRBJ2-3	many	TGCAGTGCCTGGTCCAGGCCCCCCGGGACAGATACGCAGTATTTT	CSAWSRPPGTDTQYF
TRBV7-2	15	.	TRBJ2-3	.	TGTGCCAGCAGCTTATGGGGAGGTGGCACAGATACGCAGTATTTT	CASSLWGGGTDTQYF
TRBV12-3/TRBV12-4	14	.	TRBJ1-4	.	TGTGCCAGCCCCTTCCGGGCGTCGGCGGAAAAACTGTTTTTT	CASPFRASAEKLFF
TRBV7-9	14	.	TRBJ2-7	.	TGTGCCAGCAGCTTATCGGGTGTTACCTACGAGCAGTACTTC	CASSLSGVTYEQYF
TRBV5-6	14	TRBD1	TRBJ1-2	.	TGTGCCAGCAGCTGGGGACAGAATCTAGGAGGCTACACCTTC	CASSWGQNLGGYTF
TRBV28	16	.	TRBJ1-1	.	TGTGCCAGCAGTCCCACCGGGAAGGGGCCAGGCACTGAAGCTTTCTTT	CASSPTGKGPGTEAFF
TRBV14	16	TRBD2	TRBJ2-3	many	TGTGCCAGCAGCCCCGGACTAGCGGGAGGTTACGATACGCAGTATTTT	CASSPGLAGGYDTQYF
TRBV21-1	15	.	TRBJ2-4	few	TGTGCCAGCAGCAAAAAAGGTGTACCAAAAAACATTCAGTACTTC	CASSKKGVPKNIQYF
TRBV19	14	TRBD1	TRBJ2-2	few	TGTGCCAGTGAACTGGCAGGGGGATCCGGGGAGCTGTTTTTT	CASELAGGSGELFF
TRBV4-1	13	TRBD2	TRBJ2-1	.	TGCGCCAGCAGCCGAGGAGCGGGGGATGAGCAGTTCTTC	CASSRGAGDEQFF
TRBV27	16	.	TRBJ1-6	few	TGTGCCAGCAGTCCGTCCCGGGCAGCCTATAATTCACCCCTCCACTTT	CASSPSRAAYNSPLHF
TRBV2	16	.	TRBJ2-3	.	TGTGCCAGCAGCGATGGGGGGACACGGAGCACAGATACGCAGTATTTT	CASSDGGTRSTDTQYF
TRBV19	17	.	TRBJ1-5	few	TGTGCCAGTAGTCTTGGCAGGAAGGGATATAGCAATCAGCCCCAGCATTTT	CASSLGRKGYSNQPQHF
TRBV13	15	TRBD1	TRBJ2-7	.	TGTGCCAGCAGCTTGGGACAGGGTATCTCCTACGAGCAGTACTTC	CASSLGQGISYEQYF
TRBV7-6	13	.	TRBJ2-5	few	TGTGCCAGCAGCTTAATTTCTAGAGAGACCCAGTACTTC	CASSLISRETQYF
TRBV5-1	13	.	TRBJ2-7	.	TGCGCCAGCAGCCCGGGACTGGGGTACGAGCAGTACTTC	CASSPGLGYEQYF
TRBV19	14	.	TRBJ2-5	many	TGTGCCAGTAGTATGTTCGGGGCCCAAGAGACCCAGTACTTC	CASSMFGAQETQYF
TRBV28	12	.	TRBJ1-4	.	TGTGCCAGCAGTTTGGGCGGGGAAAAACTGTTTTTT	CASSLGGEKLFF
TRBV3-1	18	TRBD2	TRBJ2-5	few	TGTGCCAGCAGCCAAGATAAGGGGCTAGCGGGGGCCCAAGAGACCCAGTACTTC	CASSQDKGLAGAQETQYF
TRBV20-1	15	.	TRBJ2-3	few	TGCAGTGCTTCTGGCCCCAGTAATGGAACAGATACGCAGTATTTT	CSASGPSNGTDTQYF
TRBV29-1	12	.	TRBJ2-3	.	TGCAGCGGTGACCCCGGGACAGATACGCAGTATTTT	CSGDPGTDTQYF
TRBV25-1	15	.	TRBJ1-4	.	TGTGCCAGCAGTGTCAGGAGAGCAACTAATGAAAAACTGTTTTTT	CASSVRRATNEKLFF
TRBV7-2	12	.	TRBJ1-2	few	TGTGCCAGCAGCTACAACAGCTATGGCTACACCTTC	CASSYNSYGYTF
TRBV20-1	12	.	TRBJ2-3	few	TGCAGTGCTAGGTCTAGCACAGATACGCAGTATTTT	CSARSSTDTQYF
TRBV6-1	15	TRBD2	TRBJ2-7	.	TGTGCCATCAGAAGCGGGAGTTCTCGTCTCTACGAGCAGTACTTC	CAIRSGSSRLYEQYF
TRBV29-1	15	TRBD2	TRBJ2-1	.	TGCAGCGTTGAGGTTAGCGGGAGTGGAAGCGGTGAGCAGTTCTTC	CSVEVSGSGSGEQFF
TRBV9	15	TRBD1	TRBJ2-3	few	TGTGCCAGCAGCGCGAGGACAGGGAGCGTTGATACGCAGTATTTT	CASSARTGSVDTQYF
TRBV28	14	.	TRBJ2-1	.	TGTGCCAGCAGTTCAACCCGGGCCGTCAATGAGCAGTTCTTC	CASSSTRAVNEQFF
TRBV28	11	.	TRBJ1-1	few	TGTGCCAGCAAGGTGAACACTGAAGCTTTCTTT	CASKVNTEAFF